This TCR beta chain comes out of a study of blood T cell repertoires in COVID-19. TCRdb's table, derived via immunoSEQ multiplex PCR, lists solely in-frame clones and lacks some. The sample holds 120,000 to 150,000 clones; 80% to 90% are singletons and the top ten take 2.5% to 3.5%. The sequence was collected from a woman aged 55-70 years with active COVID-19. The material sequenced was peripheral blood.

The CDR3 DNA is TGTGCCAGCTCACCACCCGGACTAGCTTACAATGAGCAGTTCTTC. Translation: CASSPPGLAYNEQFF. The genes are TRBV18 and TRBJ2-1; 8 nucleotides line up with TRBD2. Per the germline V gene, CDR1 is KGHSH and CDR2 is LQKENI. The V segment lost 0 bases and the J segment 4 bases; nucleotides outside the gene matches: 2. This CDR3 has 15 amino acids.